The clone carrying this T cell receptor (beta chain) counts as medium-sized. Germline-derived CDR1 and CDR2 are DFQATT and SNEGSKA (reference sequence). V was clipped by 0 bases and J by 0 bases, with 15 bases between them. The CDR3 covers 17 residues. Time point defined: sample taken at primary tumor resection. Sequencing covered unsorted whole RNA taken from tumor, nontumor lung or frozen PBMC. This record belongs to a study of spatial heterogeneity in lung cancer. TCRdb redid the calling of the 5' RACE reads with MiXCR, one entry per CDR3 protein. Among some 2,000 distinct CDR3 sequences listed, 10% to 15% were seen once.

The specimen comprised normal lung tissue next to the tumor, sampled at surgery. The rearrangement links TRBV20-1 to TRBJ1-5; TRBD1 might be the D (6 bases). The clonotype was recovered from a male donor with early-stage non-small cell lung cancer. CDR3 nucleotide sequence: TGCAGTGCTAGAGAGTTGAGACAGGTATATAGCAATCAGCCCCAGCATTTT. Translating gives CSARELRQVYSNQPQHF.